This T cell receptor beta chain was recovered during a study of blood T cell repertoires in COVID-19. Study context: Specimens from acute and convalescent COVID-19 originated in the United States, Italy and Spain.

Method: immunoSEQ multiplex PCR; TCRdb's copy keeps in-frame clones and lacks some. The sample has about 170,000 clones; about 83% are singletons. The germline gives CDR1 WNHNN, CDR2 SYGVQD (reference sequence). Trimming shortened V by 5 bases and J by 5 bases, and 10 bases separated the two germline ends. This CDR3 region has 13 residues. This rearrangement joins TRBV10-1 to TRBJ1-5; D is possibly TRBD1 (5 bases). Sample: peripheral blood. The TCR was taken from a man aged 18 to 30 with active or convalescent COVID-19. The CDR3 region is CASSSVGDQPQHF. CDR3 DNA: TGCGCCAGCAGTTCTGTAGGGGATCAGCCCCAGCATTTT.